The TCR beta chain described here comes from a study of T cell repertoires in cytomegalovirus infection (dated by TCRdb to about 2019). With regard to the full study: The HLA type of each donor mattered for the analysis, because public TCR beta signatures pointed to carriage of CMV infection along with the matching HLA type.

Sequencing took place on an Illumina HiSeq 1500. The public reads were quality trimmed at Q25 with fastp and then assembled into clones with MiXCR by TCRdb, keeping productive beta chains. One record per CDR3 amino acid sequence lists the most common genes and DNA. The sample profile shows around 290,000 distinct CDR3 sequences; about 25% of them were found once. The ten largest make up over 11% of the sample. From a lookup of the germline V gene, CDR1 and CDR2 are SGHTA and FQGNSA. The CDR3, from cysteine to phenylalanine, totals 12 residues. Only the CDR3 DNA stays, 36 bases, in frame from base 1. Deletion took 1 base off V and 10 bases off J, with a span of 10 bases between the germline ends. Many counts were recorded for this clonotype. The clone's antigen remains unknown. It has no much larger one-base neighbor in the sample; base qualities were not kept. Overall results and qualifications from the work: Carriers of CMV infection plus the relevant HLA type were discriminated by the cumulative frequency of public TCR beta family members in the study cohort and in an independent approximately 360-donor cohort. The ex vivo response was dominated by HLA-C-restricted CMV-specific TCR beta clonotypes, which also provided the single most frequent clonotype in two of eight donors.

This sequence was found in a human donor in good health (CMV status not recorded). Some clones in this sample may be carry-over from other donors' samples. Sequenced input: PBMCs. This sequence uses TRBV7-2 and TRBJ1-2; the D gene remains uncertain. CDR3 protein: CASSLDKGFYTF. The DNA sequence is TGTGCCAGCAGCTTAGACAAGGGCTTCTACACCTTC.